The sequence of this TCR beta chain was determined in a study of blood T cell repertoires in COVID-19. Authors' methods: Scientists estimated how many nucleated cells there were by amplifying reference gene primers. The assay was immunoSEQ multiplex PCR, and TCRdb's table has in-frame clones only and misses some. The DNA was the basis for D and trimming; V, J and clone size are from that table. The sample shows around 150,000 clones, approximately 80% of them seen only once. Participant ages covered roughly 18 to 89 years across 24 US areas. Self-reported history from a screening survey and questionnaire set each donor's cohort. All recovered Cohort 3 donors got two negative PCRs, got clearance, or saw symptom resolution. The sample holds a few counts of this clone. Per germline, CDR1 MNHEY and CDR2 SMNVEV (reference sequence). The CDR3 is 15 amino acids. Trimming left V 5 bases short and J 0 bases short, with 14 bases between.

This TCR was recovered from a woman aged 55 to 70 who had recovered from COVID-19. The genes are TRBV27 and TRBJ2-7; D is possibly TRBD1 (5 bases). Sequencing was done on a sample of PBMCs or T cells enriched from blood (not recorded which). This chain's CDR3 is CASSPVSRDSYEQYF. DNA of the CDR3: TGTGCCAGCAGTCCCGTGTCCAGGGACTCCTACGAGCAGTACTTC.